This is a list of T cell receptor beta chains from one sample in a study of T-cell memory formation after mild COVID-19. MiXCR, run by TCRdb on the 5' RACE reads, gives a single entry per CDR3 protein. This table holds 450,000 to 650,000 distinct CDR3 sequences, roughly 18% found once. The sequencing input was PBMCs or a T cell subset sorted from them (not recorded which). All receptors come from an adult woman who had mild COVID-19 (a few samples of this study predate the infection). Cell type and time point are not known. The CDR3 runs from the conserved cysteine through the conserved F or W. The order of the fields is V gene, clone size, CDR3 length, J gene, D gene, CDR3 protein, CDR3 DNA. The D gene is left open where the match is weak. The size of a clone is reported for some rows only, either as once, few or many, or as a class for expanded clones.

v_gene: TRBV4-2; abundance: few; len: 16; j_gene: TRBJ2-1; d_gene: TRBD2; CDR3aa: CASSQDSGRGINEQFF; CDR3nt: TGTGCCAGCAGCCAAGATAGCGGGAGGGGGATCAATGAGCAGTTCTTC
v_gene: TRBV6-5; abundance: .; len: 15; j_gene: TRBJ2-5; d_gene: .; CDR3aa: CASSYSPGSGETQYF; CDR3nt: TGTGCCAGCAGTTACTCCCCGGGAAGTGGGGAGACCCAGTACTTC
v_gene: TRBV4-3; abundance: few; len: 15; j_gene: TRBJ2-3; d_gene: .; CDR3aa: CASSQDAGVTDTQYF; CDR3nt: TGCGCCAGCAGCCAAGATGCAGGGGTCACAGATACGCAGTATTTT
v_gene: TRBV20-1; abundance: .; len: 15; j_gene: TRBJ1-4; d_gene: .; CDR3aa: CSARDALRSNEKLFF; CDR3nt: TGCAGTGCTAGAGATGCCCTCCGCTCTAATGAAAAACTGTTTTTT
v_gene: TRBV4-1; abundance: few; len: 16; j_gene: TRBJ2-2; d_gene: .; CDR3aa: CASSQYGRVVTGELFF; CDR3nt: TGCGCCAGCAGCCAATACGGCAGGGTGGTCACCGGGGAGCTGTTTTTT
v_gene: TRBV12-3/TRBV12-4; abundance: .; len: 15; j_gene: TRBJ2-1; d_gene: TRBD2; CDR3aa: CASSPSGGAPNEQFF; CDR3nt: TGTGCCAGCAGTCCTAGCGGGGGGGCCCCCAATGAGCAGTTCTTC
v_gene: TRBV7-2; abundance: many; len: 14; j_gene: TRBJ2-5; d_gene: TRBD1; CDR3aa: CASSIDRALKTQYF; CDR3nt: TGTGCCAGCAGCATCGACAGGGCGCTAAAGACCCAGTACTTC
v_gene: TRBV4-3; abundance: .; len: 11; j_gene: TRBJ2-1; d_gene: .; CDR3aa: CASSQGRVEFF; CDR3nt: TGCGCCAGCAGCCAAGGACGGGTAGAGTTCTTC
v_gene: TRBV7-9; abundance: .; len: 19; j_gene: TRBJ2-6; d_gene: TRBD1; CDR3aa: CASSSGQGPTFSGANVLTF; CDR3nt: TGTGCCAGCAGCTCGGGACAGGGCCCCACCTTCTCTGGGGCCAACGTCCTGACTTTC
v_gene: TRBV4-2; abundance: .; len: 20; j_gene: TRBJ2-1; d_gene: TRBD2; CDR3aa: CASSQDFRRFQGTGRDEQFF; CDR3nt: TGTGCCAGCAGCCAAGACTTTCGGAGGTTCCAGGGTACGGGGAGGGATGAGCAGTTCTTC